This T cell receptor (beta chain) came from a study of tumor and adjacent non-tumor tissue in lung cancer. Study details: About 4.17 million productive TCRbeta reads were obtained per sample on average.

Points on this clonotype: Its antigen is currently unknown.

Three rounds of nested PCR, following a modified ARM-PCR protocol, produced the TCRbeta library. TCRdb fed the multiplex PCR reads into MiXCR, producing one record per CDR3 protein. The data contain about 85,000 distinct CDR3 sequences, about 66% of them singletons. Overall study results and limits: Top 100 clones took a larger repertoire share in normal lung. Tumor tissue had significantly higher TCR diversity than normal lung. Patients with more diverse tumor TCRs had worse survival.

The template was RNA from unsorted bulk tissue. The sequencing sample was made of lung tumor tissue. The origin of this receptor is a man between 65 and 85 years old with non-small cell lung cancer.

CDR3 region: CASSFVTSGRASQETQYF. CDR3 DNA: TGCGCCAGCAGCTTCGTGACTAGCGGGAGGGCCAGCCAAGAGACCCAGTACTTC. This chain connects TRBV5-1 to TRBJ2-5; 14 nucleotides line up with TRBD2. The CDR3 contains 18 residues. The J segment lost 1 base and the V segment lost 2 bases, leaving 7 bases of the junction unmatched. Germline V gives CDR1 SGHRS, CDR2 YFSETQ.